These 18 T cell receptor beta chains were sequenced from one sample in a study of blood T cell repertoires in COVID-19. Generated by immunoSEQ multiplex PCR, the TCRdb table keeps only in-frame clones and is missing some. The sample gives fewer than 250,000 clones, around 82% of which show up once; 7% to 8.5% is in the top ten. Material: PBMCs or T cells enriched from blood (not recorded which). These receptors came from a woman aged 40 to 55 with acute COVID-19.

The chain couples TRBV7-8 to TRBJ2-4, with D perhaps TRBD2 (6 bases). V was trimmed by 5 bases and J by 3 bases, leaving 14 bases between them. The CDR3 contains 15 residues. Germline V lookup: CDR1 SGHVS, CDR2 FQNEAQ. Here the CDR3 reads CASSSRGTDKNIQYF. The CDR3 nucleotides are TGTGCCAGCAGCAGTAGAGGGACTGACAAAAACATTCAGTACTTC.

This chain links TRBV29-1 with TRBJ1-1, with a tentative D call TRBD1 (5 bases). This CDR3 region has 13 residues. From germline, CDR1 is SQVTM and CDR2 ANQGSEA. The V end lost 3 bases, the J end lost 5 bases, and 13 bases lay between the germline ends. The DNA for the CDR3 is TGCAGCGTTGAGACGCTGGAGGGGACTGAAGCTTTCTTT. This codes for CSVETLEGTEAFF.

The J gene is TRBJ2-1, the V gene TRBV6-4; weak D call: TRBD2 (6 bases). The CDR3 covers 15 residues. Germline V lookup: CDR1 MRHNA, CDR2 SNTAGT. V was pared by 6 bases and J by 4 bases, with 16 bases between. This CDR3 reads CASSDGEAGYNEQFF. CDR3 DNA: TGTGCCAGCAGCGACGGGGAGGCGGGTTACAATGAGCAGTTCTTC.

The chain couples TRBV19 to TRBJ1-1; 9 bases agree with TRBD1. Germline-derived CDR1 and CDR2 are LNHDA and SQIVND (reference sequence). The CDR3 loop spans 14 amino acids. V gave up 7 bases and J gave up 1 base; unmatched junction bases: 4. The CDR3 region has the DNA TGTGCCAGTATCGCGACAGGGGGGAACACTGAAGCTTTCTTT. Protein: CASIATGGNTEAFF.

This chain links TRBV28 with TRBJ2-7, with 8 positions matching TRBD1. After removal of 7 bases from V and 5 bases from J, the junction contained 10 bases not matched to a gene. The CDR3 is made up of 14 amino acids. Germline-derived CDR1 and CDR2 are MDHEN and SYDVKM. CDR3 in amino acids: CASTSGQGIDEQYF. The CDR3, as DNA: TGTGCCAGCACCTCAGGACAGGGTATCGACGAGCAGTACTTC.

The CDR3 spells CASSEDRGATNEKLFF. The CDR3 DNA follows: TGTGCCAGCAGTGAAGACAGGGGGGCGACTAATGAAAAACTGTTTTTT. The chain couples TRBV2 to TRBJ1-4, with 8 bases aligning to TRBD1. V lost 1 base and J lost 2; bases outside the gene matches: 3. This CDR3 region has 16 residues. The germline gives CDR1 SNHLY, CDR2 FYNNEI.

The chain has TRBV28 and TRBJ2-4, with D possibly TRBD1 on 5 matching bases. Between the trimmed V and J ends, which lost 4 bases and 3 bases, there was a span of 10 bases. The CDR3 has 14 residues. The germline V gene encodes CDR1 MDHEN and CDR2 SYDVKM. The CDR3 coding sequence is TGTGCCAGCAGTTCCCAGGGTATCAAAAACATTCAGTACTTC. Protein product: CASSSQGIKNIQYF.

The chain combines TRBV5-1 with TRBJ2-1, with no clear D. CDR1 is SGHRS, CDR2 YFSETQ, per germline. The CDR3 consists of 14 residues. Trimming shortened V by 0 bases and J by 5 bases, and 9 bases separated the two germline ends. Here the CDR3 reads CASSLELRDNEQFF. CDR3 DNA: TGCGCCAGCAGCTTGGAACTTCGCGACAATGAGCAGTTCTTC.

The J gene is TRBJ1-3, the V gene TRBV23-1, with D possibly being TRBD1 (6 bases). TRBV23-1 falls under the ORF class, with uncertain function. CDR3 length equals 14 residues. V was cut by 6 bases and J by 0 bases, with 9 bases left in between. CDR3 in amino acids: CASRTGHSGNTIYF. In DNA form, the CDR3 reads TGCGCCAGCAGGACAGGACACTCTGGAAACACCATATATTTT.

In its sample, this clone was seen many times. The rearrangement uses TRBV6-1 and TRBJ1-1; no firm D call. V was clipped by 0 bases and J by 5 bases, with 13 bases between them. This CDR3 comprises 15 residues. Germline values: CDR1 MNHNS, CDR2 SASEGT. The CDR3 nucleotides read TGTGCCAGCAGTGAAGCGGAAGACCCCGGGACTGAAGCTTTCTTT. Protein: CASSEAEDPGTEAFF.

The chain recombines TRBV3-1 (or the pseudogene TRBV3-2) with TRBJ1-3; D unclear. The germline V and J ends were trimmed by 1 base and 4 bases, with 11 bases remaining between them. There are 15 residues in the CDR3. Germline CDR1 LGHDT, CDR2 YNNKEL (reference sequence). CDR3 region: CASSQGSGRGNTIYF. In DNA form, the CDR3 reads TGTGCCAGCAGCCAAGGTTCGGGGAGGGGAAACACCATATATTTT.

The V and J genes are TRBV6-5 and TRBJ1-5; the D gene is possibly TRBD1 (6 bases). Germline V gene lookup returns CDR1 MNHEY and CDR2 SVGAGI. This CDR3 contains 15 residues. The V gene lost 2 bases and the J gene lost 3 bases, with 11 bases spanning the gap. CDR3 in amino acids: CASSYSRGPNQPQHF. The CDR3 DNA reads as TGTGCCAGCAGTTACAGCAGGGGCCCCAATCAGCCCCAGCATTTT.

This chain connects TRBV2 to TRBJ2-5; no definite D call. The CDR3 has 13 amino acids. The V end lost 6 bases, the J end lost 5 bases, and 13 bases lay between the germline ends. Germline loops: CDR1 SNHLY, CDR2 FYNNEI. CDR3 residues: CASSAPSGETQYF. The CDR3 DNA is TGTGCCAGCAGCGCGCCCTCCGGGGAGACCCAGTACTTC.

The rearrangement uses TRBV19 and TRBJ1-2; maybe TRBD1 (6 bases). CDR1 LNHDA and CDR2 SQIVND come from the germline V gene (reference sequence). This CDR3 comprises 15 residues. Between the trimmed V and J ends, which lost 6 bases and 0 bases, there was a span of 14 bases. The DNA for the CDR3 is TGTGCCAGTAGCCAAGGGGGAGTTGCTAACTATGGCTACACCTTC. This sequence encodes CASSQGGVANYGYTF.

This clone was seen once. The chain is built from TRBV7-8 and TRBJ1-2; no reliable D call. V was shortened by 2 bases and J by 8 bases, with 9 bases between the two germline ends. The CDR3 totals 12 residues. Per the germline V gene, CDR1 is SGHVS and CDR2 is FQNEAQ. Here the CDR3 reads CASSLSPGGYTF. CDR3 sequence (DNA): TGTGCCAGCAGCTTATCTCCGGGAGGCTACACCTTC. The whole variable domain, filled in from reference TRBV7-8 and TRBJ1-2, reads GAGVSQSPRYKVAKRGQDVALRCDPISGHVSLFWYQQALGQGPEFLTYFQNEAQLDKSGLPSDRFFAERPEGSVSTLKIQRTQQEDSAVYLCASSLSPGGYTFGSGTRLTVV.

V and J are TRBV29-1 and TRBJ1-5; 7 bases fit TRBD1. The germline V gene encodes CDR1 SQVTM and CDR2 ANQGSEA. The CDR3 totals 13 residues. CDR3 loop: CSTGENSNQPQHF. The CDR3 DNA reads TGCAGTACAGGGGAAAATAGCAATCAGCCCCAGCATTTT.

The chain couples TRBV28 to TRBJ1-1, with a weak D call TRBD1 (5 bases). Looked up from germline, CDR1 is MDHEN and CDR2 is SYDVKM. The CDR3 covers 13 residues. Trimming cost V 7 bases and J 1 base, with 10 bases left between them. CDR3 bases: TGTGCCAGCATTATCACAGGGAACACTGAAGCTTTCTTT. Translation: CASIITGNTEAFF.

The chain joins TRBV7-9 to TRBJ2-1; possibly TRBD1 for D (7 bases). Germline-derived CDR1 and CDR2 are SEHNR and FQNEAQ (reference sequence). The CDR3 has 13 residues. Trimming left V 5 bases short and J 10 bases short, with 15 bases between. CDR3 DNA sequence: TGTGCCAGCAGCCCCCGACAGGGACTCGAGCAGTTCTTC. It is translated as CASSPRQGLEQFF.